This TCR beta chain comes out of a study of blood T cells in healthy people across ages. A second PCR, run for roughly 7 to 12 cycles, used a sample-barcoded 5' primer plus a J-beta primer mix. Via MiXCR, TCRdb re-called the 5' RACE reads, giving one row per CDR3 protein. Of around 780,000 distinct CDR3 sequences in the sample, 56% were seen once. The V segment lost 9 bases and the J segment 4 bases; nucleotides outside the gene matches: 10. The CDR3 runs to 14 residues. Germline V lookup: CDR1 MNHNY, CDR2 SVGAGI (reference sequence). In terms of origin and age, donors were healthy Caucasian individuals from Russia aged about 6 to 90.

The chain recombines TRBV6-6 with TRBJ1-2, with TRBD1 matching 8 bases. Sequences were obtained from blood. This clonotype was obtained from a man between 35 and 55 years old in good health. CDR3 protein: CASIPGQEIYGYTF. CDR3 DNA sequence: TGTGCCAGTATTCCGGGACAGGAAATCTATGGCTACACCTTC.